The 17 T cell receptor beta chains reported below all come from one sample, sequenced in a study of CD8 T cells in Susac syndrome. Random hexamers were used to reverse transcribe an amount of roughly 0.45 to 1 ug RNA. TCRdb itself ran the immunoSEQ multiplex PCR reads through MiXCR, one entry per CDR3 protein. The table lists approximately 210,000 distinct CDR3 sequences, about 94% of them singletons, with 0.15% in the top ten. Source material: CD4+ T cells from PBMCs. The receptors come from a human donor with Susac syndrome.

The chain joins TRBV20-1 to TRBJ2-3, with 8 bases fitting TRBD2. The CDR3 has 13 residues. Per the germline V gene, CDR1 is DFQATT and CDR2 is SNEGSKA (reference sequence). V was clipped by 7 bases and J by 6 bases; unmatched bases: 9. The CDR3 spells CSVPGLVGDTQYF. The CDR3 coding sequence is TGCAGTGTCCCGGGACTAGTCGGTGATACGCAGTATTTT.

J is TRBJ1-5 and V is TRBV3-1; maybe TRBD1 (5 bases). The CDR3 is 14 residues long. Trimming removed 4 bases at V and 3 bases at J, with 10 bases between. Germline V gives CDR1 LGHDT, CDR2 YNNKEL (reference sequence). In nucleotides, the CDR3 is TGTGCCAGCAGCCCGTCCAGGGCCAATCAGCCCCAGCATTTT. Amino acid sequence: CASSPSRANQPQHF.

The chain recombines TRBV13 with TRBJ1-1; TRBD1 agrees at 7 bases. The J segment lost 5 bases and the V segment lost 2 bases, leaving 5 bases of the junction unmatched. The CDR3 extends over 14 amino acids. The germline CDR1 and CDR2 sequences are PRHDT and FYEKMQ (reference sequence). DNA of the CDR3: TGTGCCAGCAGCTTACAACAGGGGACTACTGAAGCTTTCTTT. Amino acid sequence: CASSLQQGTTEAFF.

J is TRBJ1-2 and V is TRBV9, with 7 positions matching TRBD1. With 4 bases clipped from V and 6 bases from J, the junction kept 12 bases outside the gene matches. This CDR3 is 15 amino acids long. CDR1 and CDR2 from the germline V gene are SGDLS and YYNGEE. The CDR3 reads CASSPDGTDIHGYTF. Written as DNA, the CDR3 is TGTGCCAGCAGCCCGGACGGGACAGACATCCATGGCTACACCTTC.

This chain uses TRBV20-1 with TRBJ2-7, with D tentatively TRBD1 (6 bases). The CDR3 sequence is 13 residues long. Germline CDR1 is DFQATT and CDR2 is SNEGSKA (reference sequence). The V end lost 4 bases, the J end lost 2 bases, and 12 bases lay between the germline ends. CDR3 in amino acids: CSATGQITYEQYF. CDR3 DNA sequence: TGCAGTGCTACCGGACAGATAACCTACGAGCAGTACTTC.

This chain joins TRBV20-1 and TRBJ2-3; D is unresolved. Trimming removed 5 bases at V and 2 bases at J, with 11 bases between. CDR1 is DFQATT and CDR2 is SNEGSKA in the germline V gene (reference sequence). This CDR3 contains 13 residues. The CDR3 nucleotides read TGCAGTGCTCCGGTGGTCCTCACAGATACGCAGTATTTT. Translating it yields CSAPVVLTDTQYF.

CDR3 nucleotide sequence: TGCGCCAGCACCCCGGGCCTGGCCTTCACCTACGAGCAGTACTTC. As protein: CASTPGLAFTYEQYF. V is TRBV5-1 and J is TRBJ2-7; no clear D gene. V dropped 6 bases and J dropped 2 bases, with 18 bases sitting between them. Germline CDR1 reads SGHRS; CDR2 reads YFSETQ. CDR3 length: 15 amino acids.

The chain is built from TRBV5-1 and TRBJ2-1; the D gene could be TRBD1 or TRBD2 (5 bases each). Germline values: CDR1 SGHRS, CDR2 YFSETQ. The V gene lost 2 bases and the J gene lost 7 bases, with 13 bases spanning the gap. The CDR3 totals 14 residues. The CDR3 region is CASSFQQGENEQFF. Written as DNA, the CDR3 is TGCGCCAGCAGCTTCCAGCAGGGAGAGAATGAGCAGTTCTTC.

This clonotype was observed a single time. The chain joins TRBV7-9 to TRBJ1-6; D uncertain. Looked up from germline, CDR1 is SEHNR and CDR2 is FQNEAQ (reference sequence). The ends were cut back, 5 bases at V and 9 bases at J, with 11 bases in the middle. The CDR3 has 13 amino acids. CDR3 residues: CASSGHTGSPLHF. CDR3 nucleotide sequence: TGTGCCAGCAGCGGTCATACGGGTTCACCCCTCCACTTT.

The rearrangement uses TRBV28 and TRBJ2-3; D is unclear. From germline, CDR1 is MDHEN and CDR2 SYDVKM. Between the trimmed V and J ends, which lost 4 bases and 3 bases, there was a span of 5 bases. This CDR3 contains 12 residues. CDR3 amino acids: CASSSFTDTQYF. The CDR3 DNA is TGTGCCAGCAGTTCGTTTACAGATACGCAGTATTTT.

This chain links TRBV6-5 with TRBJ1-2; D is unresolved. The CDR3 runs to 14 residues. Germline loops: CDR1 MNHEY, CDR2 SVGAGI. V lost 5 bases to trimming and J lost 6 bases, with 16 bases between them. CDR3 bases: TGTGCCAGCAGTGAGACCGGGAGAGACCATGGCTACACCTTC. It encodes CASSETGRDHGYTF.

The V call is TRBV28, the J call TRBJ2-7; the D is unclear. This CDR3 is built from 16 residues. Trimming left V 5 bases short and J 0 bases short, with 17 bases between. The germline V gene has CDR1 MDHEN and CDR2 SYDVKM. In nucleotides, the CDR3 is TGTGCCAGCAGTCCCCCGCTCAGGCCGAGCTCCTACGAGCAGTACTTC. Translation: CASSPPLRPSSYEQYF.

This clonotype has only one observation. This CDR3 reads CASSLVGRSQETQYF. The CDR3 coding sequence is TGTGCCAGCAGCTTGGTAGGAAGATCCCAAGAGACCCAGTACTTC. J is TRBJ2-5 and V is TRBV5-4; D not resolved. V gave up 0 bases and J gave up 1 base, with 10 bases separating them. The CDR3 consists of 15 residues. Looked up from germline, CDR1 is SGHNT and CDR2 is YYREEE (reference sequence).

This chain connects TRBV6-5 to TRBJ2-7, with 8 bases that match TRBD1. J was trimmed by 4 bases and V by 7 bases; bases with no gene match: 6. Germline V CDR1 and CDR2: MNHEY, SVGAGI. There are 13 residues in the CDR3. CDR3 protein: CASTRQGSYEQYF. CDR3 in DNA: TGTGCCAGCACCCGACAGGGGAGTTACGAGCAGTACTTC.

The chain combines TRBV5-1 with TRBJ2-2, with unresolved D. The germline V and J ends were trimmed by 1 base and 7 bases, with 17 bases remaining between them. The CDR3 spans 16 residues. CDR1 and CDR2 (germline): SGHRS, YFSETQ. CDR3 nucleotides: TGCGCCAGCAGCTTGATAAGTTTGAGGCTGGACGGGGAGCTGTTTTTT. It translates to CASSLISLRLDGELFF. The full variable domain, completed using reference TRBV5-1 and TRBJ2-2, is KAGVTQTPRYLIKTRGQQVTLSCSPISGHRSVSWYQQTPGQGLQFLFEYFSETQRNKGNFPGRFSGRQFSNSRSEMNVSTLELGDSALYLCASSLISLRLDGELFFGEGSRLTVL.

CDR3 in amino acids: CASSPDGSPNYGYTF. The CDR3 DNA is TGTGCCAGCAGTCCTGACGGAAGTCCTAACTATGGCTACACCTTC. This sequence joins TRBV3-1 and TRBJ1-2; D not certain. CDR3 length equals 15 residues. The V end lost 6 bases, the J end lost 0 bases, and 14 bases lay between the germline ends. Germline CDR1 reads LGHDT; CDR2 reads YNNKEL (reference sequence).

The V gene is TRBV5-1, the J gene TRBJ2-1; 7 bases match TRBD1. The V and J ends lost 4 bases and 7 bases, in that order; junction bases with no gene match: 11. Germline lookup yields CDR1 SGHRS and CDR2 YFSETQ. The CDR3 consists of 15 residues. The CDR3 sequence is CASSQDGTAHNEQFF. For the CDR3, the DNA is TGCGCCAGCAGCCAGGACGGGACAGCTCATAATGAGCAGTTCTTC.